Listed here are 11 T cell receptor beta chains from one sample, sequenced in a study of response to subunit inactivated influenza vaccine. TCRdb analysed the RT-PCR reads with MiXCR anew, one entry per CDR3 protein. The table records 700,000 to 800,000 distinct CDR3 sequences, approximately 18% of them present only once. Sequencing was performed on PBMCs from blood, taken roughly 5 days after vaccination. These receptor sequences come from a man in his forties or fifties who received an inactivated influenza vaccine.

This clonotype has a handful of counts. This chain uses TRBV15 with TRBJ1-5; D remains unclear. Between the trimmed V and J ends, which lost 0 bases and 6 bases, there was a span of 9 bases. The CDR3 spans 14 residues. Germline CDR1 LNHNV, CDR2 YYDKDF (reference sequence). The CDR3 spells CATSRDKGPQPQHF. The CDR3 DNA reads TGTGCCACCAGCAGAGATAAAGGGCCTCAGCCCCAGCATTTT.

This clonotype was counted between two and nine times. The chain is built from TRBV7-2 and TRBJ1-2, with 7 bases that match TRBD1. The V segment lost 4 bases and the J segment 5 bases; nucleotides outside the gene matches: 16. The CDR3 spans 17 residues. The germline gives CDR1 SGHTA, CDR2 FQGNSA. CDR3 region: CASSSHAYPGTEYGYTF. The CDR3 nucleotides are TGTGCCAGCAGCTCTCATGCTTATCCCGGGACAGAATATGGCTACACCTTC.

The rearrangement links TRBV27 to TRBJ2-7; either TRBD1 or TRBD2 may fit D (5 bases each). The CDR3 extends over 14 amino acids. The germline gives CDR1 MNHEY, CDR2 SMNVEV (reference sequence). Trimming cost V 7 bases and J 2 bases, with 15 bases left between them. CDR3 sequence reads: CASTSGGPTYEQYF. The CDR3 DNA reads as TGTGCCAGCACCTCTGGGGGTCCCACCTACGAGCAGTACTTC.

In this sample, this clonotype turned up a few times. V usage is TRBV20-1 and J usage is TRBJ1-1; D is ambiguous. CDR1 is DFQATT, CDR2 SNEGSKA, per germline (reference sequence). V lost 1 base and J 5 bases, leaving 14 bases between the germline ends. The CDR3 runs 14 residues. The CDR3 region has the DNA TGCAGTGCTAGAGCCCCGACCCCTAGGACTGAAGCTTTCTTT. Translation: CSARAPTPRTEAFF.

The CDR3 reads CASSQDSRDRTTYNEQFF. The CDR3 DNA reads TGCGCCAGCAGCCAAGATTCCCGGGACAGGACGACCTACAATGAGCAGTTCTTC. The J gene is TRBJ2-1, the V gene TRBV4-3; 8 bases fit TRBD1. The germline V gene encodes CDR1 LGHNA and CDR2 YSLEER. The CDR3 is 18 amino acids. The V segment lost 0 bases and the J segment 2 bases; nucleotides outside the gene matches: 9.

The CDR3 nucleotides read TGCAGTGCTAGAGCGGACAGGGGATATTCCTACGAGCAGTACTTC. Translating gives CSARADRGYSYEQYF. The rearrangement uses TRBV20-1 and TRBJ2-7; TRBD1 matches 9 bases. V lost 1 base to trimming and J lost 1 base; unmatched junction nucleotides: 5. The CDR3 extends over 15 amino acids. Germline-derived CDR1 and CDR2 are DFQATT and SNEGSKA (reference sequence).

This clonotype was counted between two and nine times. One end of the junction is discordant with germline, which a read error may explain. This chain's CDR3 is CASSSAERSRGPDF. The CDR3 bases are TGTGCCAGCAGCTCGGCGGAGCGGAGCCGAGGCCCGGATTTT. The chain couples TRBV7-8 to TRBJ2-3, with D perhaps matching TRBD2 (5 bases). Germline V gene sequence: CDR1 SGHVS, CDR2 FQNEAQ. CDR3 length: 14 residues.

This clonotype has more than one count but fewer than ten. The chain joins TRBV10-3 to TRBJ2-3; D is unresolved. The CDR3 runs 14 residues. Trimming cost V 6 bases and J 0 bases, with 10 bases left between them. CDR1 and CDR2 from the germline V gene are ENHRY and SYGVKD. CDR3 in amino acids: CAISRTSSTDTQYF. DNA for the CDR3: TGTGCCATCAGCCGGACCTCTAGCACAGATACGCAGTATTTT.

The chain couples TRBV6-5 to TRBJ2-2; D ambiguous. The ends were cut back, 4 bases at V and 1 base at J, with 7 bases in the middle. This CDR3 has 14 residues. Germline V gives CDR1 MNHEY, CDR2 SVGAGI. CDR3 region: CASSSSRNTGELFF. The CDR3 DNA follows: TGTGCCAGCAGTTCATCAAGGAACACCGGGGAGCTGTTTTTT.

This sequence joins TRBV20-1 and TRBJ2-7; D remains ambiguous. Germline assignment: CDR1 DFQATT and CDR2 SNEGSKA (reference sequence). The CDR3 has 12 residues. The V and J ends lost 5 bases and 6 bases respectively, with 14 bases between them. In DNA form, the CDR3 reads TGCAGTGCTCCCAGATGGGGAAGCGAGCAGTACTTC. It specifies CSAPRWGSEQYF.

This clonotype was seen only a few times. This chain connects TRBV4-1 to TRBJ1-2; TRBD1 might be the D (6 bases). The germline V gene encodes CDR1 MGHRA and CDR2 YSYEKL. The CDR3 runs 15 residues. V gave up 3 bases and J gave up 7 bases, with 18 bases separating them. CDR3 sequence reads: CASSQIGGPRGGYTF. DNA of the CDR3: TGCGCCAGCAGCCAGATCGGAGGCCCCAGGGGTGGCTACACCTTC.